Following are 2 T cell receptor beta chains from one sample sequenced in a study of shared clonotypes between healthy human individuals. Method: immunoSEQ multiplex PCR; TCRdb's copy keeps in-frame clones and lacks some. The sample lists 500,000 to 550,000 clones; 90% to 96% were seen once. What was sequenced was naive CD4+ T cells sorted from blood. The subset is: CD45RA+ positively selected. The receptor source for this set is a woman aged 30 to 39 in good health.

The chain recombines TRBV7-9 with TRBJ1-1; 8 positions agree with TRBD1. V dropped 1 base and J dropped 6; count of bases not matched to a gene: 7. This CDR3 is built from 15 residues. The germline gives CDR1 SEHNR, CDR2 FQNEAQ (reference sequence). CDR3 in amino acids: CASSLGTGSDAEAFF. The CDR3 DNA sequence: TGTGCCAGCAGCTTAGGGACAGGGAGTGACGCTGAAGCTTTCTTT.

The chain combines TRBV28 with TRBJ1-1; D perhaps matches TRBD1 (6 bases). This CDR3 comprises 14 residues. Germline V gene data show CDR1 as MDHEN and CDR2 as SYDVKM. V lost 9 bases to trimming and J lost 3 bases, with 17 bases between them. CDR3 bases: TGTGCCAGTCAAAAGGGGGGGGCGGACACTGAAGCTTTCTTT. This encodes CASQKGGADTEAFF.